Following are 9 T cell receptor beta chains from one sample sequenced in a study of vaccination and CD4 T cells after COVID-19. Cultured CD4+ T cell DNA underwent sequencing with the Oncomine TCR Beta short-read assay. TCRdb passed the PCR reads through MiXCR, listing each CDR3 protein once. The table records over 14,000 distinct CDR3 sequences, around half of them present only once. Antigens for these TCRs are unknown. Documented treatment: approximately nine-day PBMC culture with coronavirus spike peptide pools or control peptides (ViraFEST assay). The sample consisted of CD4+ T cells from blood, cultured in vitro. The receptors stem from a human donor who had recovered from COVID-19.

This clonotype was seen a few times. The rearrangement uses TRBV12-3 or TRBV12-4 and TRBJ1-1, with D tentatively TRBD1 (5 bases). The ends were cut back, 5 bases at V and 0 bases at J, with 10 bases in the middle. The CDR3 runs to 14 residues. DNA for the CDR3: TGTGCCAGCAGTCCGGGACCTCTGAACACTGAAGCTTTCTTT. Its protein is CASSPGPLNTEAFF.

This clonotype appeared a single time. The chain is built from TRBV7-9 and TRBJ2-1, with 7 bases that match TRBD2. This CDR3 comprises 15 residues. With 6 bases clipped from V and 4 bases from J, the junction kept 9 bases outside the gene matches. The V gene's germline CDR1 is SEHNR and CDR2 FQNEAQ (reference sequence). The chain's CDR3 is CASRGRAGSYNEQFF. The CDR3, as DNA: TGTGCCAGCAGGGGGAGGGCGGGGTCTTACAATGAGCAGTTCTTC.

V usage is TRBV27 and J usage is TRBJ1-1; 7 bases map to TRBD1. The CDR3 consists of 15 residues. Germline loops: CDR1 MNHEY, CDR2 SMNVEV (reference sequence). Losses at the gene ends were 4 bases for V and 2 bases for J; bases not matched to a gene: 7. The CDR3 DNA sequence: TGTGCCAGCAGTTCACCGGGACAGTTTAACACTGAAGCTTTCTTT. Amino acids: CASSSPGQFNTEAFF.

This clonotype was detected a few times. The chain combines TRBV6-1 with TRBJ2-7; 7 bases line up with TRBD1. CDR3 length: 15 amino acids. Germline V CDR1 and CDR2: MNHNS, SASEGT. Trimming cost V 2 bases and J 2 bases; bases outside gene matches: 6. The CDR3 nucleotides are TGTGCCAGCAGTGAACCGGGACAGCCGACCTACGAGCAGTACTTC. Its protein product is CASSEPGQPTYEQYF.

This rearrangement joins TRBV3-1 to TRBJ2-5, with 12 bases identical to TRBD2. This CDR3 has 14 residues. In germline, CDR1 is LGHDT, CDR2 YNNKEL (reference sequence). The V and J ends lost 5 bases and 6 bases, in that order; junction bases with no gene match: 4. CDR3 protein: CASSALAGGQTQYF. The CDR3 region has the DNA TGTGCCAGCAGCGCACTAGCGGGAGGCCAGACCCAGTACTTC.

This chain uses TRBV20-1 with TRBJ2-7; D is ambiguous. V was cut by 3 bases and J by 0 bases, with 12 bases left in between. This CDR3 has 14 amino acids. The germline V gene has CDR1 DFQATT and CDR2 SNEGSKA (reference sequence). CDR3 DNA: TGCAGTGCTAGGGGATACGGAAGCTCCTACGAGCAGTACTTC. This gives the protein CSARGYGSSYEQYF.

The chain carries TRBV28 and TRBJ1-2, with D uncertain. CDR1 MDHEN and CDR2 SYDVKM come from the germline V gene. The CDR3 totals 12 residues. V was shortened by 6 bases and J by 4 bases, with 9 bases between the two germline ends. This chain's CDR3 is CASRQTGYGYTF. The CDR3 region has the DNA TGTGCCAGCAGACAGACGGGCTATGGCTACACCTTC.

CDR3 amino acids: CSARVIGGEAKNIQYF. The CDR3 region has the DNA TGCAGTGCTAGAGTCATCGGAGGCGAAGCCAAAAACATTCAGTACTTC. V gene TRBV20-1 combines with J gene TRBJ2-4; maybe TRBD2 (5 bases). The germline V gene encodes CDR1 DFQATT and CDR2 SNEGSKA (reference sequence). The CDR3 extends over 16 amino acids. V lost 1 base, J lost 0 bases, and 13 bases lay in between.

The chain links TRBV5-4 to TRBJ2-7; a weak D match, TRBD1 (6 bases). The CDR3 has 17 residues. Germline lookup yields CDR1 SGHNT and CDR2 YYREEE (reference sequence). Trimming removed 0 bases from V and 7 bases from J, with 23 bases in between. The CDR3 here is CASSLAGQLLSSGEQYF. CDR3 DNA: TGTGCCAGCAGCTTGGCCGGACAGCTACTGTCCTCGGGGGAGCAGTACTTC.